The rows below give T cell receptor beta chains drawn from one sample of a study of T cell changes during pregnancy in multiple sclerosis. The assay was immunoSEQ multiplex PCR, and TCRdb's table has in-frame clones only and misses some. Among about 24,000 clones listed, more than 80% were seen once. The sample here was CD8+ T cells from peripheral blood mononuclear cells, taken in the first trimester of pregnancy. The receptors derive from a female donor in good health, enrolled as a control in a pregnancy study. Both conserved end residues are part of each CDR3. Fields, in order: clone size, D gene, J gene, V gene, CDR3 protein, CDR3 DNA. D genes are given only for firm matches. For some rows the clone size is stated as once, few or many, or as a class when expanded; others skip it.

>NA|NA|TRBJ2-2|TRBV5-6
CASSTHGGINTGELFF
TGTGCCAGCAGCACCCACGGGGGAATAAACACCGGGGAGCTGTTTTTT
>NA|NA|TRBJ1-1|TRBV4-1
CASSQDTGKDEAFF
TGCGCCAGCAGCCAGGATACAGGGAAGGATGAAGCTTTCTTT
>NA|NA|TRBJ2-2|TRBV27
CASSFSGNTGELFF
TGTGCCAGCAGTTTCTCGGGGAACACCGGGGAGCTGTTTTTT
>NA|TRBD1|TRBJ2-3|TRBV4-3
CASSQDEGASTDTQYF
TGCGCCAGCAGCCAAGATGAGGGGGCTAGCACAGATACGCAGTATTTT
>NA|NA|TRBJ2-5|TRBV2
CASRFTAGTAGETQYF
TGTGCCAGCAGATTCACCGCCGGGACTGCAGGAGAGACCCAGTACTTC
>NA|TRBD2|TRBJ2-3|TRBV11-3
CASSLGRASGVTDTQYF
TGTGCCAGCAGCCTGGGGCGGGCTAGCGGGGTGACAGATACGCAGTATTTT
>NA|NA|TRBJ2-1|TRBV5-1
CASSLARSEQFF
TGCGCCAGCAGCTTGGCAAGGAGTGAGCAGTTCTTC
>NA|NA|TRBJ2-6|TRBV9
CASSTGSGANVLTF
TGTGCCAGCAGTACAGGGTCTGGGGCCAACGTCCTGACTTTC
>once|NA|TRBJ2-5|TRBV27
CASSLSMSDSETQYF
TGTGCCAGCAGTTTATCGATGTCCGACTCAGAGACCCAGTACTTC
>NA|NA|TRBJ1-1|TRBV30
CAWNSLGASTEAFF
TGTGCCTGGAATTCCCTGGGGGCGAGCACTGAAGCTTTCTTT
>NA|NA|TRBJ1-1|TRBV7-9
CASSSGLGTEAFF
TGTGCCAGCAGCTCAGGGCTAGGGACTGAAGCTTTCTTT
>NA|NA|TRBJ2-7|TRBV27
CASSLSLGQITYEQYF
TGTGCCAGCAGTTTATCCCTCGGACAGATAACCTACGAGCAGTACTTC
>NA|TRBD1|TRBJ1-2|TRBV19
CASTDRGRYYGYTF
TGTGCCAGTACGGACAGGGGGCGATACTATGGCTACACCTTC
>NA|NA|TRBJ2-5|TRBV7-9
CASSLLTGPARETQYF
TGTGCCAGCAGCCTCTTGACAGGTCCAGCAAGGGAGACCCAGTACTTC
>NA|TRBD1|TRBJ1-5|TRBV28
CASRTGQGDQPQHF
TGTGCCAGCAGAACGGGACAGGGTGATCAGCCCCAGCATTTT
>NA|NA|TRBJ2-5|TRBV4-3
CASSQDRFQETQYF
TGCGCCAGCAGCCAAGATCGGTTCCAAGAGACCCAGTACTTC
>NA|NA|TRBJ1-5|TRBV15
CATSAPVTGNNQPQHF
TGTGCCACCAGCGCCCCCGTCACAGGGAACAATCAGCCCCAGCATTTT
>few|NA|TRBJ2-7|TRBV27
CASSTRVRYEQYF
TGTGCCAGCAGTACCAGGGTGCGGTACGAGCAGTACTTC
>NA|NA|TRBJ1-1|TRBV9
CASSFAAVNTEAFF
TGTGCCAGCAGCTTCGCGGCGGTGAACACTGAAGCTTTCTTT
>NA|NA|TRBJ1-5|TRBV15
CATSSGMGNQPQHF
TGTGCCACCTCATCAGGTATGGGCAATCAGCCCCAGCATTTT
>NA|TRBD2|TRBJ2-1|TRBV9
CASSLERGTNNEQFF
TGTGCCAGCAGCCTCGAGCGGGGGACTAACAATGAGCAGTTCTTC
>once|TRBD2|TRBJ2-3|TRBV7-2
CASSLTSGGADTQYF
TGTGCCAGCAGCTTGACTAGCGGGGGGGCAGATACGCAGTATTTT
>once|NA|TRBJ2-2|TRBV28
CAGGGVDTGELFF
TGTGCGGGAGGGGGGGTTGACACCGGGGAGCTGTTTTTT
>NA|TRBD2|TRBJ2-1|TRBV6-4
CASSELGGGDEQFF
TGTGCCAGCAGCGAACTGGGCGGGGGGGATGAGCAGTTCTTC
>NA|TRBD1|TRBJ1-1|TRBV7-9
CASSWTGNTEAFF
TGTGCCAGCAGCTGGACAGGGAACACTGAAGCTTTCTTT
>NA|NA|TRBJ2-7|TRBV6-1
CASRPWQGNPYEQYF
TGTGCCAGCCGGCCCTGGCAGGGAAACCCCTACGAGCAGTACTTC
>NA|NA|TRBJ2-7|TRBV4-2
CASSQVGGRDEQYF
TGTGCCAGCAGCCAAGTGGGGGGGCGGGACGAGCAGTACTTC
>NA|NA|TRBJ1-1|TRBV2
CASSERRTANTEAFF
TGTGCCAGCAGTGAAAGGAGGACAGCGAACACTGAAGCTTTCTTT
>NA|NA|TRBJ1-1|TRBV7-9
CASSPPESRGTEAFF
TGTGCCAGCAGTCCCCCGGAAAGCAGGGGCACTGAAGCTTTCTTT
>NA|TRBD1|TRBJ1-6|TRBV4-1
CASSQSGTGLNSPLHF
TGCGCCAGCAGCCAGTCCGGGACAGGCCTTAATTCACCCCTCCACTTT
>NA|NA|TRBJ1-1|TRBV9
CASSSSGTEAFF
TGTGCCAGCAGCTCCTCGGGTACTGAAGCTTTCTTT
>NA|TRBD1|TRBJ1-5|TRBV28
CASSLTGYQPQHF
TGTGCCAGCAGTTTGACAGGGTATCAGCCCCAGCATTTT
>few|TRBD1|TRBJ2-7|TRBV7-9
CASSPPGGDDYEQYF
TGTGCCAGCAGCCCGCCAGGGGGCGACGACTACGAGCAGTACTTC
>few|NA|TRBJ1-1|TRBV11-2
CASSVGHREAFF
TGTGCCAGCTCGGTCGGACATCGTGAAGCTTTCTTT
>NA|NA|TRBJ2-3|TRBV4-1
CASSQEPSPRTDTQYF
TGCGCCAGCAGCCAAGAACCCAGTCCCAGAACAGATACGCAGTATTTT
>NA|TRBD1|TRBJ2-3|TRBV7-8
CASSFRDRGVDTQYF
TGTGCCAGCAGCTTCCGGGACAGAGGGGTGGATACGCAGTATTTT